The 17 T cell receptor beta chains presented below share a single source sample, sequenced in a study of CD8 T cells in Susac syndrome. Random-hexamer reverse transcription was applied to 0.5 to 1 ug RNA. TCRdb re-derived calls from the immunoSEQ multiplex PCR reads in MiXCR, one entry per CDR3 protein. The profile shows 71,000 or so distinct CDR3 sequences, nearly 96% of them singletons. Sequencing was performed on CD4+ T cells from PBMCs. These TCRs come from a human donor with multiple sclerosis.

This rearrangement joins TRBV3-1 to TRBJ2-5; D might be TRBD1 or TRBD2, each matching 5 bases. The germline V gene encodes CDR1 LGHDT and CDR2 YNNKEL (reference sequence). The CDR3 covers 14 residues. The V end was cut by 3 bases, the J end by 0 bases, with 8 bases between. The CDR3 DNA follows: TGTGCCAGCAGCCAGGGACCCAACCAAGAGACCCAGTACTTC. This sequence encodes CASSQGPNQETQYF.

This clonotype was recorded only once. The chain links TRBV27 to TRBJ1-5; no clear D gene. The germline CDR1 and CDR2 sequences are MNHEY and SMNVEV (reference sequence). Trimming cost V 2 bases and J 0 bases, with 14 bases left between them. This CDR3 has 17 residues. The DNA for the CDR3 is TGTGCCAGCAGTTTAATGTCGGGAACGGATAGCAATCAGCCCCAGCATTTT. Its translation is CASSLMSGTDSNQPQHF.

V is TRBV3-1 and J is TRBJ1-1; D remains ambiguous. There are 13 residues in the CDR3. Deletions cut 2 bases from V and 3 bases from J, with 7 bases between. Germline loops: CDR1 LGHDT, CDR2 YNNKEL (reference sequence). In nucleotides, the CDR3 is TGTGCCAGCAGCCAAACAACCTACACTGAAGCTTTCTTT. Its protein product is CASSQTTYTEAFF. The variable domain in full, with the rest retrieved from reference TRBV3-1 and TRBJ1-1, is DTAVSQTPKYLVTQMGNDKSIKCEQNLGHDTMYWYKQDSKKFLKIMFSYNNKELIINETVPNRFSPKSPDKAHLNLHINSLELGDSAVYFCASSQTTYTEAFFGQGTRLTVV.

The J gene is TRBJ2-3, the V gene TRBV19; no reliable D call. The CDR3 extends over 14 amino acids. The germline CDR1 and CDR2 sequences are LNHDA and SQIVND (reference sequence). Trimming cost V 5 bases and J 0 bases, with 9 bases left between them. The CDR3 DNA reads as TGTGCCAGTAGTCCACTTACTAGCACAGATACGCAGTATTTT. This translates into CASSPLTSTDTQYF.

V usage is TRBV3-1 and J usage is TRBJ2-7; D perhaps matches TRBD1 (6 bases). Looked up from germline, CDR1 is LGHDT and CDR2 is YNNKEL (reference sequence). CDR3 length: 14 amino acids. Trimming cost V 4 bases and J 5 bases, with 15 bases left between them. DNA of the CDR3: TGTGCCAGCAGCCCCCGGGGCAGGGGCCACGAGCAGTACTTC. The encoded protein is CASSPRGRGHEQYF.

In DNA form, the CDR3 reads TGCAGTGCTAAACGTGGGGCCAACGTCCTGACTTTC. This translates into CSAKRGANVLTF. The V and J genes are TRBV20-1 and TRBJ2-6; D call uncertain. The CDR3 is made up of 12 amino acids. V was trimmed by 4 bases and J by 3 bases, leaving 4 bases between them. CDR1 is DFQATT, CDR2 SNEGSKA, per germline (reference sequence).

This clonotype occurred once. The J gene is TRBJ2-2, the V gene TRBV7-2, with D uncertain. Looked up from germline, CDR1 is SGHTA and CDR2 is FQGNSA. Trimming left V 1 base short and J 6 bases short, with 6 bases between. The CDR3 is 13 residues long. The CDR3 DNA is TGTGCCAGCAGCTTAGTCTCGGCCGGGGAGCTGTTTTTT. Encoded protein: CASSLVSAGELFF.

The gene calls are TRBV5-1 and TRBJ2-3; a weak D match, TRBD1 (6 bases). V lost 4 bases to trimming and J lost 4 bases, with 16 bases between them. The germline gives CDR1 SGHRS, CDR2 YFSETQ. The CDR3 is 15 residues long. The CDR3 region is CASSPGTLRADTQYF. The CDR3 nucleotides are TGCGCCAGCAGCCCCGGGACACTGCGGGCAGATACGCAGTATTTT.

This chain links TRBV12-3 or TRBV12-4 with TRBJ2-3; possible D gene TRBD2, 7 bases. The CDR3 is 14 amino acids. V was trimmed by 6 bases and J by 6 bases, leaving 16 bases between them. CDR3 protein: CASSFNGGQDTQYF. The CDR3, as DNA: TGTGCCAGCAGCTTCAACGGGGGGCAGGATACGCAGTATTTT.

This chain links TRBV12-3 or TRBV12-4 with TRBJ2-7; D possibly corresponds to TRBD2 (7 bases). The V and J ends lost 6 bases and 3 bases respectively, with 18 bases between them. The CDR3 is 15 residues long. The DNA for the CDR3 is TGTGCCAGCAGCTCCTCGAGGGGGGGCAACTACGAGCAGTACTTC. Its protein product is CASSSSRGGNYEQYF.

The rearrangement joins TRBV20-1 to TRBJ1-5; D may be TRBD1 (5 bases). V lost 1 base and J lost 0, with 7 bases in between. The CDR3 is made up of 14 amino acids. From germline, CDR1 is DFQATT and CDR2 SNEGSKA (reference sequence). CDR3: CSARGGDSNQPQHF. For the CDR3, the DNA is TGCAGTGCTAGAGGAGGGGATAGCAATCAGCCCCAGCATTTT.

This clonotype has just a few counts. V is TRBV7-2 and J is TRBJ1-2, with D possibly TRBD1 on 6 matching bases. This CDR3 spans 12 amino acids. From germline, CDR1 is SGHTA and CDR2 FQGNSA. V lost 5 bases and J 5 bases, leaving 9 bases between the germline ends. This CDR3 reads CASSPGEYGYTF. CDR3 DNA: TGTGCCAGCAGCCCAGGGGAGTATGGCTACACCTTC.

This sequence joins TRBV2 and TRBJ2-1, with 7 positions matching TRBD1. CDR1 is SNHLY, CDR2 FYNNEI, per germline. The CDR3 is made up of 15 amino acids. Trimming cost V 6 bases and J 7 bases; bases outside gene matches: 12. CDR3 in amino acids: CASRVGRGLGNEQFF. Here the CDR3 DNA reads TGTGCCAGCAGGGTTGGTAGGGGGCTAGGGAATGAGCAGTTCTTC.

The J gene is TRBJ2-5, the V gene TRBV20-1; 10 bases align to TRBD2. The CDR3 covers 16 residues. Germline trimming cut 0 bases from V and 6 bases from J; bases unmatched to any gene: 10. From germline, CDR1 is DFQATT and CDR2 SNEGSKA (reference sequence). In DNA form, the CDR3 reads TGCAGTGCTAGAGATCCAGGAGCGGGGGGGCTGCAGACCCAGTACTTC. Translated, it gives CSARDPGAGGLQTQYF.

The rearrangement uses TRBV4-2 and TRBJ2-5, with D perhaps given as TRBD1 or TRBD2 (6 bases each). Trimming cost V 0 bases and J 10 bases, with 15 bases left between them. This CDR3 is 14 amino acids long. CDR1 and CDR2 from the germline V gene are LGHNA and YNFKEQ. The CDR3, as DNA: TGTGCCAGCAGCCAAGAAGGGGGGCCAAGGGACCAGTACTTC. It is translated as CASSQEGGPRDQYF.

This rearrangement joins TRBV6-2 or TRBV6-3 to TRBJ1-5; 11 bases align to TRBD1. The junction had 7 bases not matched to a gene; V was cut back by 7 bases and J by 5 bases. The CDR3 extends over 15 amino acids. The germline gives CDR1 MNHEY, CDR2 SVGEGT. The CDR3 DNA reads as TGTGCCAGCACCCAGGACAGGGGGCTCCATCAGCCCCAGCATTTT. Its protein is CASTQDRGLHQPQHF.

The chain is built from TRBV7-9 and TRBJ2-1; 8 bases match TRBD1. The CDR3 has 17 residues. The V gene's germline CDR1 is SEHNR and CDR2 FQNEAQ (reference sequence). V shed 5 bases, J shed 4 bases, and the junction held 13 bases outside the gene matches. The CDR3 sequence: CASSVSQAGGGYNEQFF. In DNA form, the CDR3 reads TGTGCCAGCAGCGTAAGCCAAGCAGGGGGCGGATACAATGAGCAGTTCTTC.